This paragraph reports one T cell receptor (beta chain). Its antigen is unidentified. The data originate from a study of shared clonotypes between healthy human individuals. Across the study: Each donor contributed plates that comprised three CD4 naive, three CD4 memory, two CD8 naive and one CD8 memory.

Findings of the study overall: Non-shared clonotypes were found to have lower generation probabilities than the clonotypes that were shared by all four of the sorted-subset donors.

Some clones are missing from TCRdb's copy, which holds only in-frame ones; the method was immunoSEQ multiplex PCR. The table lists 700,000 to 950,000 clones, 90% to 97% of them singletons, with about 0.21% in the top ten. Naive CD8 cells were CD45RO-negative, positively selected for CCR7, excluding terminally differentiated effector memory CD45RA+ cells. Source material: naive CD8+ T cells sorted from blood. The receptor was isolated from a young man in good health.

This CDR3 is CASRGLAGAKDTQYF. CDR3 bases: TGCGCCAGCAGGGGACTAGCGGGAGCTAAAGATACGCAGTATTTT. The chain employs TRBV5-1 and TRBJ2-3; 14 nucleotides agree with TRBD2. J was trimmed by 5 bases and V by 5 bases; bases with no gene match: 4. Germline values: CDR1 SGHRS, CDR2 YFSETQ. CDR3 length: 15 amino acids.